A selection of T cell receptor beta chains follows, all from one sample in a study of CD8+CD57+ T cells in acquired aplastic anemia. TCRdb analysed the reads with MiXCR anew, one entry per CDR3 protein. The sample has hundreds of thousands of distinct CDR3 sequences; under 40% are singletons. Sequencing was done on a sample of sorted CD4+, CD8+, or CD8+CD57+ T cells (not recorded which) from PBMCs. The receptors were sampled from a human donor with aplastic anemia. CDR3s include the opening cysteine and the closing phenylalanine or tryptophan. D genes are given only for firm matches. A clone size is listed for some rows: how often the clone was seen (once, few, many), or a class if it is expanded.

. TRBJ2-3 . 15 TRBV4-2 CASSQLADRTDTQYF TGTGCCAGCAGCCAACTAGCAGACCGCACAGATACGCAGTATTTT
TRBD1 TRBJ1-2 . 12 TRBV2 CASSPGGHGYTF TGTGCCAGCTCACCAGGGGGCCATGGCTACACCTTC
. TRBJ1-1 few 14 TRBV19 CASSMGAGTNEAFF TGTGCCAGTAGTATGGGGGCAGGGACCAATGAAGCTTTCTTT
. TRBJ1-2 many 14 TRBV7-8 CASSPERWSYGYTF TGTGCCAGCAGCCCTGAACGATGGAGCTATGGCTACACCTTC
TRBD1 TRBJ1-6 . 17 TRBV4-3 CASSLSAAAGGEEPPHF TGCGCCAGCAGCCTAAGCGCTGCGGCAGGGGGCGAGGAACCCCCCCACTTT
. TRBJ1-6 many 16 TRBV4-2 CASSQDLRGNNSPLHF TGTGCCAGCAGCCAAGATTTGCGCGGTAATAATTCACCCCTCCACTTT
. TRBJ1-5 . 16 TRBV11-2 CASSLDYALRNQPQHF TGTGCCAGCAGCTTAGATTATGCCCTACGCAATCAGCCCCAGCATTTT
. TRBJ2-7 . 10 TRBV27 CASSLLGQYF TGTGCCAGCAGTTTATTAGGGCAGTACTTC
TRBD1 TRBJ1-5 . 14 TRBV9 CASSVDRGRQPQHF TGTGCCAGCAGCGTGGACAGGGGACGTCAGCCCCAGCATTTT
. TRBJ1-2 few 13 TRBV5-4 CASSLVRVYGYTF TGTGCCAGCAGCTTGGTTCGGGTATATGGCTACACCTTC
. TRBJ1-3 many 16 TRBV7-8 CASSLGGSRTGNTIYF TGTGCCAGCAGCTTAGGAGGGAGTAGGACTGGAAACACCATATATTTT
. TRBJ2-7 . 14 TRBV6-1 CASSERDIAYEQYF TGTGCCAGCAGTGAAAGAGACATCGCCTACGAGCAGTACTTC